This paragraph covers one TCR beta chain sequence. The V end was cut by 5 bases, the J end by 2 bases, with 13 bases between. The CDR3 has 14 amino acids. CDR1 and CDR2 from the germline V gene are SEHNR and FQNEAQ (reference sequence). These data originate in a study of T cell changes during pregnancy in multiple sclerosis. Clones were read by immunoSEQ multiplex PCR, and TCRdb kept only the in-frame ones, dropping some. The data contain 35,000 to 45,000 clones, about 88% of them singletons. The clonotype comes from a female donor with multiple sclerosis, enrolled in a pregnancy study. The sequencing used CD8+ T cells from peripheral blood mononuclear cells, collected in the first trimester of pregnancy. The chain links TRBV7-9 to TRBJ2-7, with D perhaps matching TRBD2 (5 bases). In DNA, the CDR3 is TGTGCCAGCAGCCCCCGAGGGCTACCCTACGAGCAGTACTTC. Protein sequence: CASSPRGLPYEQYF. Based on the CDR3 plus reference TRBV7-9 and TRBJ2-7, the full variable domain is DTGVSQNPRHKITKRGQNVTFRCDPISEHNRLYWYRQTLGQGPEFLTYFQNEAQLEKSRLLSDRFSAERPKGSFSTLEIQRTEQGDSAMYLCASSPRGLPYEQYFGPGTRLTVT.